The entry below gives a single T cell receptor (beta chain) sequence along with its context. Its target is unknown. The data were obtained in a study of shared clonotypes between healthy human individuals. Whole-study findings and limits: Rarefaction indicated that sorted-subset sequencing remained incomplete although depth was large. Having only a few donors restricted how much genetic and exposure-history diversity was captured. Generally, naive subsets (rather than memory subsets) showed larger estimated richness.

CDR1 is SGHTA, CDR2 FQGNSA, per germline. The CDR3 is 15 amino acids. Trimming at V came to 2 bases and at J to 9 bases, leaving 10 bases not matched to a gene. Assay: immunoSEQ multiplex PCR; the TCRdb copy retains only in-frame clones and omits some. The sample has over a million clones; 70% to 80% are singletons. Input material: memory CD4+ T cells from PBMCs. The subset: CD45RA-negative fraction. V usage is TRBV7-2 and J usage is TRBJ2-1; TRBD2 agrees at 7 bases. The TCR comes from a man aged 18 to 30 in good health. Some clones in this sample may be carry-over from other donors' samples. DNA for the CDR3: TGTGCCAGCAGCTTACTTGCAGCGGGGTCCGGTGAGCAGTTCTTC. It encodes CASSLLAAGSGEQFF.